Reported below is one T cell receptor beta chain. Its specificity is unknown. TRB cDNA was prepared as libraries by UMI-labeled 5' RACE. TCRdb reprocessed the 5' RACE reads; each CDR3 protein has one entry and no DNA is given. This listing includes about 130,000 distinct CDR3 sequences. This record comes from a study of CXCR3-negative and CXCR3-positive naive CD8 T cells. Overall study: Overall TRB read output was some 140 million, and each library contained about 1.5 +/- 0.3 million reads.

Every subset of CD8+ T cells was sorted in triplicate at 300,000 or so cells each. General observations from the study: High diversity, comparable across both naive subsets, contrasted with much lower diversity in memory CD8+ cells. In cryopreserved cells, CXCR3 expression partially decreased, and fresh PBMCs were used in most assays. More hydrophobic TRB CDR3s occurred in CXCR3-positive than in CXCR3-negative naive cells.

The CDR3 has 15 amino acids. The V gene's germline CDR1 is KGHDR and CDR2 SFDVKD. The sample taken for sequencing was naive CXCR3+ CD8+ T cells from blood. The subset denotes: CD45RO-CCR7+CD27+CD95- naive CD8+ T cells expressing CXCR3 (TNR3+). This receptor was obtained from a human donor in good health. Some clones in this sample may be carry-over from other donors' samples. The V call is TRBV24-1, the J call TRBJ2-2; TCRdb gives TRBD1 as the D gene, but with no DNA this cannot be confirmed. This CDR3 is CATSHGLGETGELFF.